This T cell receptor (beta chain) was recovered during a study of PD-1 blockade in classical Hodgkin lymphoma. Data came from immunoSEQ multiplex PCR; TCRdb stores just in-frame clones and leaves some out. The repertoire holds over 85,000 clones, with about 93% as singletons. Germline V lookup: CDR1 MNHNS, CDR2 SASEGT. The germline V and J ends were trimmed by 1 base and 7 bases, with 7 bases remaining between them. The length of the CDR3 is 13 residues. Documented time point: cycle 4 day 1 (C4D1), after about 6 weeks of nivolumab. Following autologous stem cell transplantation, relapse occurred in every patient, and exposure to brentuximab vedotin varied.

The starting material was peripheral blood mononuclear cells (PBMCs), obtained before the fourth cycle of nivolumab. The rearrangement joins TRBV6-1 to TRBJ1-4, with D unresolved. The source of this sequence is a human donor with classical Hodgkin lymphoma. The CDR3 loop is CASSEGRVEKLFF. The CDR3 DNA reads TGTGCCAGCAGTGAAGGACGAGTTGAAAAACTGTTTTTT.